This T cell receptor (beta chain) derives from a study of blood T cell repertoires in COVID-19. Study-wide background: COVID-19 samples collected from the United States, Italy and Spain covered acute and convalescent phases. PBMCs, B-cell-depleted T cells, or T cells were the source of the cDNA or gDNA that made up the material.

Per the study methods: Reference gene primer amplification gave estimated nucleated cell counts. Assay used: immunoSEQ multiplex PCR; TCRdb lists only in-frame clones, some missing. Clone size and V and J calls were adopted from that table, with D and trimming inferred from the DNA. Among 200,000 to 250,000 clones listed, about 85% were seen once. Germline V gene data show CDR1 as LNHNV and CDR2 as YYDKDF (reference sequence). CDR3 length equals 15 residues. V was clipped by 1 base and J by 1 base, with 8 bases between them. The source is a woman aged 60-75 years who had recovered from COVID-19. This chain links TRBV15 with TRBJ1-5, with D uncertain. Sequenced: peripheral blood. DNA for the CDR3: TGTGCCACCAGCAGAGGTCGGGGAAGCAATCAGCCCCAGCATTTT. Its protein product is CATSRGRGSNQPQHF.